This paragraph reports one T cell receptor (beta chain). As yet, its antigen is unknown. Profiled with immunoSEQ multiplex PCR; TCRdb holds only in-frame clones, not every one. The data contain around 110,000 clones, around 94% of them seen just once; the ten biggest clones take up around 1.5%. This sample was taken from a study of T cell responses to AZD1222 COVID-19 vaccine. Germline V lookup: CDR1 SGHAT, CDR2 FQNNGV. Trimming took 10 bases from V and 5 from J, leaving 17 bases between them. The CDR3 loop spans 13 amino acids. Study results and caveats: Unmutated variant regions are reportedly the target of nearly half of TCRs that are spike-specific. Donor demographics were predominantly white British with a female majority; clonal diversity may be underestimated. Baseline testing showed seropositivity in only six or seven AZD1222 recipients.

The material sequenced was peripheral blood, taken 28 days after the second AZD1222 dose. V gene TRBV11-2 combines with J gene TRBJ2-5; possible D gene TRBD2, 6 bases. The source of this sequence is an adult who received the AZD1222 COVID-19 vaccine. Here the CDR3 reads CATTESGGETQYF. CDR3 in DNA: TGTGCCACGACAGAGTCCGGAGGGGAGACCCAGTACTTC.